This T cell receptor (beta chain) was found in a study of PD-1 blockade in classical Hodgkin lymphoma. Study-wide context: The patients were dosed with nivolumab 3 mg/kg, infused intravenously every 2 weeks.

The germline V gene has CDR1 MNHEY and CDR2 SMNVEV (reference sequence). The V and J ends lost 5 bases and 6 bases, in that order; junction bases with no gene match: 4. The CDR3 extends over 13 amino acids. The time point here: cycle 4 day 1 (C4D1), after 6 weeks of nivolumab. Relapses following autologous stem cell transplantation were seen in all patients, with brentuximab vedotin exposure varying. Best response was recorded as complete response, partial response or progressive disease. Clones were sequenced by immunoSEQ multiplex PCR, and TCRdb holds only the in-frame ones, with some missing. Here the sample spans about 21,000 clones, about 73% being singletons.

Sequencing was performed on peripheral blood mononuclear cells (PBMCs), taken before the fourth cycle of nivolumab. This receptor was taken from a human donor with classical Hodgkin lymphoma. This chain connects TRBV27 to TRBJ1-2; 9 positions agree with TRBD1. The CDR3 DNA reads as TGTGCCAGCAGTCCCGGGACAGGGAATGGCTACACCTTC. As protein: CASSPGTGNGYTF.